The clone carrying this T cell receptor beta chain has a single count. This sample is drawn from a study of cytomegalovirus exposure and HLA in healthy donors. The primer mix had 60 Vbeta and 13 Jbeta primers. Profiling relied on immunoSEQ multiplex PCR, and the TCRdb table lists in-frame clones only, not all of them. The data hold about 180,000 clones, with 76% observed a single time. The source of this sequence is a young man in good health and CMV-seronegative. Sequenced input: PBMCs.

The CDR3 region is CASSPGDRGPYEQYF. CDR3 sequence (DNA): TGCGCCAGCAGCCCGGGGGACAGGGGGCCTTACGAGCAGTACTTC. The chain employs TRBV5-1 and TRBJ2-7; the match to TRBD1 covers 12 bases. V gave up 4 bases and J gave up 4 bases; unmatched junction bases: 6. Per the germline V gene, CDR1 is SGHRS and CDR2 is YFSETQ. CDR3 size: 15 residues.